This T cell receptor beta chain was retrieved from a study of CD8+CD57+ T cells in acquired aplastic anemia. Findings and limits, study-wide: Patients and controls were not found to differ significantly in CD8+ Simpson's diversity.

The template used for profiling TCR beta VDJ and CDR3 was genomic DNA. One entry per CDR3 protein results from TCRdb running MiXCR on the reads. The repertoire includes about 130,000 distinct CDR3 sequences, roughly two fifths of them detected once, and under 9% sits in the top ten. The CDR3 loop spans 15 amino acids. V lost 5 bases and J lost 1, with 12 bases in between. There are many counts of this clonotype. Antigen specificity is unknown. The chain recombines TRBV12-3 or TRBV12-4 with TRBJ2-1; the D gene is possibly TRBD2 (6 bases). The sample was sorted CD4+, CD8+, or CD8+CD57+ T cells (not recorded which) from PBMCs. The clonotype comes from a human donor in good health, serving as a control. The CDR3 DNA is TGTGCCAGCAGTCCCTCGGGACTTTCCTACAATGAGCAGTTCTTC. It yields the protein CASSPSGLSYNEQFF.